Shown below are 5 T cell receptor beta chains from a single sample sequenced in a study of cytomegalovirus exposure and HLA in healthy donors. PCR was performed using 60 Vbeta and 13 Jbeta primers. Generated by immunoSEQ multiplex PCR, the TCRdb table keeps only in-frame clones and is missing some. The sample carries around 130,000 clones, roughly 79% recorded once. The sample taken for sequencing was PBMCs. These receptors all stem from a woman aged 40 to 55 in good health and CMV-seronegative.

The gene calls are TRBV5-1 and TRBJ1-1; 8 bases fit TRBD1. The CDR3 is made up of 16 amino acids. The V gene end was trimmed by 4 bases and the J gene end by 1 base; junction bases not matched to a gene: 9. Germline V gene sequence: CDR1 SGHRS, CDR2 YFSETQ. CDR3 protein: CASSLTGVMGNTEAFF. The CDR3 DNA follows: TGCGCCAGCAGCCTGACAGGGGTAATGGGGAACACTGAAGCTTTCTTT. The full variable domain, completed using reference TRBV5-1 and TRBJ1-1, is KAGVTQTPRYLIKTRGQQVTLSCSPISGHRSVSWYQQTPGQGLQFLFEYFSETQRNKGNFPGRFSGRQFSNSRSEMNVSTLELGDSALYLCASSLTGVMGNTEAFFGQGTRLTVV.

The CDR3 spells CASSRTRVGNYGYTF. The CDR3 nucleotides read TGTGCCAGCAGTAGGACGCGGGTAGGAAACTATGGCTACACCTTC. The chain has TRBV28 and TRBJ1-2; no definite D call. The CDR3 has 15 residues. Trimming took off 5 bases at V and 2 bases at J, with 15 bases between the two ends. Germline V gene data show CDR1 as MDHEN and CDR2 as SYDVKM.

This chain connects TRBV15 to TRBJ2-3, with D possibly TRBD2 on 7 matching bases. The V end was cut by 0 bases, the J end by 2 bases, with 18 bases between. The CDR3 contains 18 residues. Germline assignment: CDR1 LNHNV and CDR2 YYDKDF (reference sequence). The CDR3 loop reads CATSREPGVGGNTDTQYF. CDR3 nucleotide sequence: TGTGCCACCAGCAGAGAACCAGGGGTGGGGGGGAACACAGATACGCAGTATTTT.

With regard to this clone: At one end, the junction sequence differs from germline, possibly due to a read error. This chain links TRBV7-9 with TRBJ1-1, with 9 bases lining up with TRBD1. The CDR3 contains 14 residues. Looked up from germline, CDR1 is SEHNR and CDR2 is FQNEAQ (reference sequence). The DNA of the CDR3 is TGTGCCGGCAGCGCGGGACAGGGAAGGTCTGAAGCTTTCTTT. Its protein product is CAGSAGQGRSEAFF. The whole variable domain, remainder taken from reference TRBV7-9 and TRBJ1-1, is DTGVSQNPRHKITKRGQNVTFRCDPISEHNRLYWYRQTLGQGPEFLTYFQNEAQLEKSRLLSDRFSAERPKGSFSTLEIQRTEQGDSAMYLCAGSAGQGRSEAFFGQGTRLTVV.

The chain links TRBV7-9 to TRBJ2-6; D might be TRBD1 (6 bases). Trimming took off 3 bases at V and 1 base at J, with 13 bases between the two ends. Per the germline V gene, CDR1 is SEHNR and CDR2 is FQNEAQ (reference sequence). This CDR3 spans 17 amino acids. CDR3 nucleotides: TGTGCCAGCAGCTTGGGGACACGGAAATCTGGGGCCAACGTCCTGACTTTC. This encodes CASSLGTRKSGANVLTF.